This TCR beta chain came from a study of T cell changes during pregnancy in multiple sclerosis. Only in-frame clones appear in the TCRdb table, and some are missing; sequencing was by immunoSEQ multiplex PCR. Here the sample spans roughly 32,000 clones, around nine tenths being singletons. The CDR3 consists of 13 residues. The V end was cut by 0 bases, the J end by 6 bases, with 6 bases between. Germline CDR1 is MGHRA and CDR2 is YSYEKL. The TCR originated in a female donor with multiple sclerosis, enrolled in a pregnancy study. The material was CD8+ T cells from peripheral blood mononuclear cells, obtained in the third trimester of pregnancy. This rearrangement joins TRBV4-1 to TRBJ1-5, with a possible D match to TRBD1 (5 bases). In DNA form, the CDR3 reads TGCGCCAGCAGCCAAGACGGGGGTCAGCCCCAGCATTTT. This encodes CASSQDGGQPQHF.